The subject of this entry is one TCR beta chain. This receptor's antigen is unknown. No much larger clonotype is one base removed from it; base qualities were not supplied. This specimen belongs to a study of cytomegalovirus exposure and HLA in healthy donors (dated by TCRdb to 2015 to 2018). As for the study more broadly: An earlier analysis of 587 of the donors reported under 300 Gb of sequence data and 117 million unique TCR beta sequences obtained from some 200 million T cells. Donor age, sex, ethnicity and CMV serostatus were collected together with the repertoire data. Rather than drawing on any new phenotypic data, the later analysis identified candidate immune exposures from TCR beta sequences and the way those sequences occurred across donors. An earlier analysis of several hundred of the donors applied high-throughput TCR beta sequencing to assess whether each TCR beta V gene segment acted as functional or pseudogenic. Among some 400 genotyped donors of the cohort, an average of around 220,000 unique TCR beta nucleotide sequences was sequenced per donor, of which about 18% were non-productive. In a later analysis, previously published TCR beta repertoires from about 640 donors were re-analyzed and high-resolution HLA genotyping was added so that TCR occurrence patterns could be studied. The genetic ancestry cluster associated with self-reported Caucasian donors included 81% of the approximately 400 genotyped donors. Besides the first cohort of hundreds of subjects, a separate validation cohort made up of 120 different subjects was used. The study used immunosequencing to profile the T cell repertoires of 666 subjects and linked those repertoires to cytomegalovirus serostatus. A later genetic analysis took genome-wide SNP genotypes for about 55% of the roughly 670 donors and used that subset as a discovery cohort. Every repertoire in the discovery cohort had been generated on one and the same sequencing platform. Class I and class II HLA loci were covered by the typing at four-digit resolution. The number of typed donors differed by locus: about 620-640 for A, B, C, DRB1 and DQB1; some 500 for DQA1; some 590 for DPA1; and around 470 for DPB1. To predict cytomegalovirus infection status, the study brought together high-throughput TCR immunosequencing, statistical association of individual TCRs with disease status, and machine learning. The study aimed to test whether cataloging public T cell receptors could reveal signatures of past pathogen exposure. An early release that covered roughly 600 HLA-typed donors contained about 300 gigabases of sequencing data and tens of millions of unique TCR sequences. About five DR-DQ haplotypes were handled as single units for association and clustering because linkage in the cohort was strong.

The library relied on the immunoSEQ multiplex PCR assay. The multiplex PCR relied on a mix of 60 forward primers for TCR Vbeta segments and 13 reverse primers for TCR Jbeta segments. A multiplex PCR assay on genomic DNA amplified the CDR3 region of rearranged TCR beta genes. The amplified TCR beta libraries were sequenced on the Illumina HiSeq System as 87-base-pair reads. Turning to the authors' computational methods: A later analysis counted approximately 76 million unique TCR beta chains across the roughly 700 repertoires, and some 11 million of these chains were shared by at least two donors. To remove PCR and sequencing errors, raw reads were error-corrected and collapsed into unique sequences using a nearest-neighbor algorithm that merged closely related sequences. CDR3 sequences were aligned to IMGT reference sequences to assign V, D and J gene segments. For a sequence to be retained, at least a six-nucleotide match to both a V gene segment and a J gene segment was required. Rearrangements were called productive when the CDR3 lacked stop codons and stayed in frame with V and J; all others were non-productive. CDR3 was defined according to IMGT convention as the region running from the second conserved V-encoded cysteine to the conserved J-encoded phenylalanine. The earlier analysis of about 500 of the donors excluded sequences that lacked an unambiguous match to a single V gene segment. In an earlier analysis of several hundred of the donors, V segments were called functional above 56.7% productive rearrangements and were called segregating when the between-donor standard deviation exceeded 5%. To diagnose cytomegalovirus status from the catalog of TCR beta chain sequences, a statistical classification framework was built. In a later analysis, V and J genes were assigned by comparing TCR nucleotide sequences against IMGT/GENE-DB human TR gene sequences. A later analysis assigned CDR3 sequences and most-parsimonious VDJ recombination scenarios with the TCRdist pipeline. A later analysis defined each TCR beta chain by its CDR3 amino acid sequence plus V-gene family, and excluded reads lacking a unique V-gene family. In a later analysis, a few hundred highly shared, low-generation-probability nucleotide sequences were removed to address suspected cross-contamination and a sequencing artifact. In a later analysis, a clonal expansion index for each public chain was calculated from normalized within-repertoire ranks of inferred template counts. Generation probabilities in a later analysis came from a VDJ recombination model fitted to out-of-frame rearrangements, and those results were checked against IGoR. A later analysis scored TCR-TCR, TCR-HLA and TCR-CMV co-occurrence with hypergeometric tests, applying a repertoire-size bias correction to TCR pairs. To estimate false discovery rates, a later analysis permuted the HLA or CMV assignments 20 times. A later analysis grouped co-occurring TCRs with DBSCAN, adding TCRdist sequence similarity when clustering within HLA-allele-positive subsets. Repertoires with fewer than 30,000 or more than 120,000 public chains were left out of co-occurrence clustering, as were five repertoires with anomalous nucleotide sharing. Held by TCRdb, this immuneACCESS table contains in-frame sequences only and omits some clones. Under half of the omission traces to an unresolved V gene where checked; the cause of the rest is unknown. Clone size and V and J calls were adopted from that table, with D and trimming inferred from the DNA. The sample table contains 150,000 to 200,000 clones; only one count was recorded for roughly four fifths of them. The ten most abundant clones make up around 3.6% of the sample.

The junction shows trimming of 5 bases on V and 7 bases on J, plus 18 bases between the germline ends. CDR1 and CDR2, looked up from the germline V gene, are SNHLY and FYNNEI. Reading from cysteine to phenylalanine, the CDR3 counts 16 amino acids. Only CDR3 DNA is held: 48 bases, read in frame from base 1. General findings and caveats noted by the study authors: The classifier was reported to diagnose cytomegalovirus status with high specificity and sensitivity in both the original and validation cohorts. The sequencing pipeline was judged likely to have produced a cluster of highly shared sequence variants as a technical artifact. A later analysis associated about 18,000 TCR beta sequences with specific HLA alleles at a false discovery rate of 0.05. A further reported finding was that TCR beta sequences accurately predicted the HLA-A and HLA-B alleles for most subjects in the first cohort. When HLA alleles, especially DR and DQ, strongly co-occurred, attributing TCR associations to individual alleles was difficult. In a later analysis, several top co-occurrence clusters were reported to appear linked to parvovirus B19, influenza, CMV and Epstein-Barr virus. According to a later genetic analysis, donors in an Asian-associated ancestry cluster had fewer N-insertions in productive TCRs than the roughly 700-donor mean. The earlier analysis of about 600 of the donors excluded roughly 16 rarely observed V segments, including chromosome 9 orphons, because counts were too low. The study gave a list of under 200 TCR beta chains associated with cytomegalovirus. In this cohort, only TCR beta chains were sequenced, and detectable features were limited by the absence of alpha or paired-chain data. A later genetic analysis associated a missense DCLRE1C variant with V-gene and J-gene trimming of TCR beta chains, and an independent cohort replicated the association. Most CMV-associated TCR beta chains appeared to be HLA-restricted in a later analysis, and the HLA associations seemed to be driven largely by CMV exposure. Broadly in line with IMGT annotations, most TCR beta V segments showed up in productive rearrangements about 90% or about 30% of the time in an earlier analysis of approximately 600 of the donors. Correlated functional status among segregating V segments might be attributable to linkage disequilibrium, but an unknown experimental factor could not be ruled out. Compared with equally common non-associated chains, HLA-associated TCR beta chains in a later analysis were more clonally expanded and had lower generation probabilities. The only immune exposure information available for the cohort was CMV serostatus. In a later analysis, the rate of TCR association differed among HLA loci, with DRB1 alleles having the most associated TCRs and HLA-C alleles having the fewest. While some public TCRs were present in many individuals, most TCR sequences turned up only very rarely across donors. Because some donors lacked HLA typing at each locus, the association tests relied only on the typed subset. In vitro tests confirmed that three of the cytomegalovirus-associated TCR beta chains recognize cytomegalovirus antigens. Roughly uniform sequencing depth across donors was assumed in presence/absence analyses, although this assumption may not hold. Some IMGT-functional V segments, including TRBV6-2 and TRBV6-3, could not be told apart with the 87-base-pair reads, so those segments were excluded. It was suggested by the authors that the approach could potentially be generalized to other disease states and immunological phenotypes.

The cohort was made up of roughly 670 healthy bone marrow donors. Cohort members were all nominally healthy when sampled, although unrecorded immune exposures were likely present. The donor was CMV seropositive and belonged to the group of around 300 seropositive cohort members. Every donor gave a peripheral blood sample, and the peripheral blood mononuclear cells from that sample were used for TCR beta sequencing. The Qiagen DNeasy Blood Extraction Kit was used to extract genomic DNA from the blood cell samples. Sequenced input: PBMCs. This receptor was obtained from a man aged 35-49 years in good health and CMV-seropositive. The chain is encoded by TRBV2 joined to TRBJ1-6; a weak D assignment points to TRBD1 (5 bases agree). The nucleotide sequence is TGTGCCAGCAGTCAAGGGGCTTGGGGCACGAATTCACCCCTCCACTTT. Translated, this is CASSQGAWGTNSPLHF.